Reported below is one TCR beta chain. The data are from a study of shared clonotypes between healthy human individuals. Clones were sequenced by immunoSEQ multiplex PCR, and TCRdb holds only the in-frame ones, with some missing. The table has roughly 2.4 million clones, nearly 97% seen once. CD45RA+ naive and CD45RA-negative memory subsets were separated from CD4+ cells. Germline CDR1 KGHSH, CDR2 LQKENI. The CDR3 is 13 residues long. V gave up 4 bases and J gave up 8 bases; unmatched junction bases: 5. The receptor was isolated from a man aged 18 to 30 in good health. V and J are TRBV18 and TRBJ2-1; 7 bases agree with TRBD1. The sequencing sample was made of naive CD4+ T cells sorted from blood. Sample subset: CD45RA+ positively selected. The CDR3 sequence: CASSLQGGDEQFF. In nucleotides, the CDR3 is TGTGCCAGCTCACTCCAAGGGGGCGATGAGCAGTTCTTC. Full variable domain (outside the CDR3, taken from reference TRBV18 and TRBJ2-1): NAGVMQNPRHLVRRRGQEARLRCSPMKGHSHVYWYRQLPEEGLKFMVYLQKENIIDESGMPKERFSAEFPKEGPSILRIQQVVRGDSAAYFCASSLQGGDEQFFGPGTRLTVL.